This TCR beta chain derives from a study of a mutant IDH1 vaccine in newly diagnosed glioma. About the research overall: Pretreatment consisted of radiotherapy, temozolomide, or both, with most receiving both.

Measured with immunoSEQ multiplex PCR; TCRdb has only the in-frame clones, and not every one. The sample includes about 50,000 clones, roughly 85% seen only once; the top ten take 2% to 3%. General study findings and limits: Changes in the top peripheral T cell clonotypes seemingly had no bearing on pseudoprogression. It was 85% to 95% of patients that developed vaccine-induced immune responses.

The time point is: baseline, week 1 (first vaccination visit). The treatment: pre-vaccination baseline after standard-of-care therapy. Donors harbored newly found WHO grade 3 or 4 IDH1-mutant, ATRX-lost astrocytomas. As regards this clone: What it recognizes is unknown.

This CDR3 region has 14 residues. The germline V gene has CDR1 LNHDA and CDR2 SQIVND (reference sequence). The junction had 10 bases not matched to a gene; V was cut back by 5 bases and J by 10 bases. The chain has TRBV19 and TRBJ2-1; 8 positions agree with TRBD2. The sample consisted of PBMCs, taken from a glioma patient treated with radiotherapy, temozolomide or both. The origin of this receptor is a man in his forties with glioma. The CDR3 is CASSPQRELWEQFF. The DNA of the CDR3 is TGTGCCAGTAGTCCCCAGCGGGAGTTGTGGGAGCAGTTCTTC.